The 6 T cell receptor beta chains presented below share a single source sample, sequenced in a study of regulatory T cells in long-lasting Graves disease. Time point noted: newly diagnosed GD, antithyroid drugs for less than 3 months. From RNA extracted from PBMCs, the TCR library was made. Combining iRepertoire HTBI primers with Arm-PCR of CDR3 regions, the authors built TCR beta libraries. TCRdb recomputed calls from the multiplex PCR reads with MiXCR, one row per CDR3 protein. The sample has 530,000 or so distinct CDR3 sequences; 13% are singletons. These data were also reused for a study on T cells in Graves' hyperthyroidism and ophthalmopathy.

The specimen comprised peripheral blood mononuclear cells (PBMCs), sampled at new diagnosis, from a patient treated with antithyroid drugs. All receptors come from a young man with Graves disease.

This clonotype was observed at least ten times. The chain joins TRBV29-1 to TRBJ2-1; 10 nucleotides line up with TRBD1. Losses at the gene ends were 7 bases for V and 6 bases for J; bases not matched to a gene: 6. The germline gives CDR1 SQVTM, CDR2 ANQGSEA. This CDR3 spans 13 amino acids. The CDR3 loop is CSARQGAINEQFF. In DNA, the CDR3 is TGCAGCGCTAGACAGGGGGCAATCAATGAGCAGTTCTTC.

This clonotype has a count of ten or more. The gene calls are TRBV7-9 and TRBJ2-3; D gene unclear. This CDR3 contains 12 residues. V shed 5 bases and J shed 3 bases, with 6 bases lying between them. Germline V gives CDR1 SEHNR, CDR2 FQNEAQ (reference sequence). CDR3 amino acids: CASSQSTDTQYF. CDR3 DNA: TGTGCCAGCAGCCAATCTACAGATACGCAGTATTTT. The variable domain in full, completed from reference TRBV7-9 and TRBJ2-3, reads DTGVSQNPRHKITKRGQNVTFRCDPISEHNRLYWYRQTLGQGPEFLTYFQNEAQLEKSRLLSDRFSAERPKGSFSTLEIQRTEQGDSAMYLCASSQSTDTQYFGPGTRLTVL.

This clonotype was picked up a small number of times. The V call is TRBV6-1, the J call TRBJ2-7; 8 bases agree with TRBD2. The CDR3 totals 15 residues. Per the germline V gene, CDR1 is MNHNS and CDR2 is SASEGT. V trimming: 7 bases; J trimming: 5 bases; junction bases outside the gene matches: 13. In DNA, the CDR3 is TGTGCCAGCAAGTCCGCGGGAGGATATTACGACGAGCAGTACTTC. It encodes CASKSAGGYYDEQYF.

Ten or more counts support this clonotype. The CDR3 loop is CASSGTGGGQPQHF. The CDR3 region has the DNA TGTGCCAGCAGTGGGACAGGGGGAGGTCAGCCCCAGCATTTT. The gene calls are TRBV27 and TRBJ1-5; 11 positions agree with TRBD1. J lost 6 bases, V lost 5 bases, and 3 bases had no gene match. The CDR3 has 14 residues. Germline V CDR1 and CDR2: MNHEY, SMNVEV (reference sequence).

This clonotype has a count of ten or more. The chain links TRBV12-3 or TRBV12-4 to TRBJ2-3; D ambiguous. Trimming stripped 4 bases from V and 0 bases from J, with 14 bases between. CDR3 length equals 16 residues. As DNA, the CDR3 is TGTGCCAGCAGTTCCCCCTCCGGGCCCAGCACAGATACGCAGTATTTT. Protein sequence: CASSSPSGPSTDTQYF.

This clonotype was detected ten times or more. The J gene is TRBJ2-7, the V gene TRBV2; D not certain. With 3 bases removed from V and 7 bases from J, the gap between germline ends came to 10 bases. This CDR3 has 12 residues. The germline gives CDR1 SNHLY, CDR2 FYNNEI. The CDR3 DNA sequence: TGTGCCAGCAGTGACTCCCCGACAGAGCAGTACTTC. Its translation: CASSDSPTEQYF.